This entry concerns a single T cell receptor (beta chain). This clone was picked up a small number of times. The clone's antigen remains unknown. The gene names and germline sequences used here belong to the mouse. The read ends 1 residue before the CDR3 terminus; that terminus is restored from the germline J gene. This sample stems from a study of tissue T cells after allogeneic stem cell transplantation (dated by TCRdb to 2021 to 2024). In the study overall: The study profiled TCR beta repertoires in many tissues obtained from research autopsies of patients with and without GVHD, and also in mouse models of GVHD. The human arm was conducted as a prospective observational study, and neither blinding nor randomization was performed.

V is cut back by 3 bases and J by 4 bases, with 2 bases in the junction unmatched. CDR1 and CDR2, looked up from the germline V gene (reference sequence), are LGHDT and YNNKQL. Spanning cysteine to phenylalanine, the CDR3 consists of 13 amino acids. Of the CDR3's DNA, 36 bases were read; they are in frame from base 1. Libraries were prepared through the immunoSEQ multiplex PCR assay. TCRbeta CDR3 sequencing was done by Adaptive Biotechnologies at survey depth, reporting CDR3 sequences, V/J genes, productive frequency and template counts. TCR beta CDR3 regions were amplified from genomic DNA rather than RNA. The published analysis was carried out like this. Jensen-Shannon divergence served to quantify pairwise repertoire overlap between tissues, with 0 meaning identical and 1 meaning complete divergence. Tissues were grouped by single-linkage agglomerative hierarchical clustering of pairwise JSD values, and the clustering results were shown as dendrograms. GLIPH2 was applied to all patient samples using simulation_depth 1000, kmer_min_depth 3, and cdr3_length_cutoff 8, and only groups with more than two unique CDR3s were retained. A standardized tissue-overlap score was calculated by extrapolating Jaccard GLIPH-group overlap across patients to a standard repertoire size of 1000 clones. Linear mixed-effect models, with tissue as a fixed effect and individual as a random effect, were used to test how diversity related to clinical or experimental variables. Not all clones reach the TCRdb copy of this immuneACCESS table, which keeps in-frame sequences only. Checked studies attribute under half of the gap to unresolved V genes and leave the rest unexplained. The V and J calls and clone size were taken over from that table, and D and trimming were inferred from the DNA. In all, the sample holds about 48,000 clones, and about three quarters of those were seen once. The ten largest clones represent roughly 0.59% of the sample.

General findings and caveats noted by the study authors: Blood and spleen T cells captured only a limited portion of the TCR repertoire detected in tissues, in both patients and mice. Within patients, how anatomically similar tissues were was a major factor shaping TCR repertoire composition, regardless of disease or transplant status. Which tissue TCRs were alloreactive or antigen-specific was not determined in the study, and some of the clones might have been host cells that persisted. Few T cell clones were found to be shared across patients, but shared repertoire signatures across patients were revealed in a tissue-specific fashion by motif-based clustering. The patient cohort was small and varied clinically, and sampling depth was recognized as a limitation.

This TCR was recovered from a pool of C57BL/6 mice in good health. In this chain, TRBV4 is recombined with TRBJ2-7, with 8 bases aligning to TRBD1. The sequenced sample consisted of sorted cells pooled from one or two spleens. The CDR3 corresponds to CASSYGQGYEQYF. Incomplete CDR3 DNA: TGTGCCAGCAGCTACGGACAGGGATATGAACAGTAC.